The 8 T cell receptor beta chains below come from one sample, sequenced in a study of shared clonotypes between healthy human individuals. Assay: immunoSEQ multiplex PCR; the TCRdb copy retains only in-frame clones and omits some. The sample gives 2 million to 2.5 million clones, 90% to 95% of which show up once; under 0.15% is in the top ten. Specimen: naive CD4+ T cells sorted from blood. Subset given: CD45RA+ positively selected. All receptors derive from a man aged 18 to 30 in good health.

The rearrangement links TRBV18 to TRBJ1-2; a possible D gene is TRBD1 (5 bases). The CDR3 runs to 13 residues. Germline V lookup: CDR1 KGHSH, CDR2 LQKENI. The V and J ends lost 3 bases and 5 bases respectively, with 10 bases between them. The CDR3 region is CASSPRGEYGYTF. The CDR3, as DNA: TGTGCCAGCTCACCGCGAGGGGAATATGGCTACACCTTC.

The chain joins TRBV19 to TRBJ1-2; no firm D call. CDR3 length: 13 residues. Germline CDR1 reads LNHDA; CDR2 reads SQIVND (reference sequence). V lost 7 bases to trimming and J lost 8 bases, with 17 bases between them. The CDR3: CASKLSGIDGYTF. DNA for the CDR3: TGTGCCAGTAAACTCAGTGGTATAGACGGCTACACCTTC.

This clone was detected only a few times. The sample has other DNA sequences that encode this CDR3 too. The rearrangement uses TRBV18 and TRBJ2-2; a possible D gene is TRBD1 (6 bases). Per germline, CDR1 KGHSH and CDR2 LQKENI. This CDR3 has 14 amino acids. Trimming took 6 bases from V and 5 from J, leaving 13 bases between them. The CDR3 DNA sequence: TGTGCCAGCTCCCCGTCCAGGGGAACCGGGGAGCTGTTTTTT. Protein sequence: CASSPSRGTGELFF.

About this clone itself: This CDR3 is also generated by other DNA sequences in the sample. The chain is built from TRBV2 and TRBJ2-7, with TRBD1 matching 8 bases. The CDR3 has 14 residues. Looked up from germline, CDR1 is SNHLY and CDR2 is FYNNEI. The V segment lost 6 bases and the J segment 2 bases; nucleotides outside the gene matches: 6. This chain's CDR3 is CASSADRGPYEQYF. The DNA for the CDR3 is TGTGCCAGCAGCGCAGACAGGGGCCCCTACGAGCAGTACTTC. The whole variable domain, remainder taken from reference TRBV2 and TRBJ2-7, is EPEVTQTPSHQVTQMGQEVILRCVPISNHLYFYWYRQILGQKVEFLVSFYNNEISEKSEIFDDQFSVERPDGSNFTLKIRSTKLEDSAMYFCASSADRGPYEQYFGPGTRLTVT.

V gene TRBV6-5 combines with J gene TRBJ2-2; D gene unclear. The CDR3 is 12 residues long. The V end was cut by 6 bases, the J end by 1 base, with 3 bases between. Looked up from germline, CDR1 is MNHEY and CDR2 is SVGAGI. CDR3 loop: CASRKNTGELFF. The CDR3, as DNA: TGTGCCAGCAGGAAGAACACCGGGGAGCTGTTTTTT.

The V gene is TRBV7-9, the J gene TRBJ1-5, with D hard to call. CDR3 length: 12 amino acids. The germline gives CDR1 SEHNR, CDR2 FQNEAQ (reference sequence). V dropped 5 bases and J dropped 5 bases, with 7 bases sitting between them. The CDR3 DNA reads TGTGCCAGCAGCCAGATGGATCAGCCCCAGCATTTT. This gives the protein CASSQMDQPQHF.

The chain combines TRBV5-8 with TRBJ2-1; 7 bases line up with TRBD2. Germline lookup yields CDR1 SGHTS and CDR2 YDEGEE. V lost 0 bases, J lost 4 bases, and 1 base stayed unmatched. This CDR3 comprises 14 residues. CDR3 in DNA: TGTGCCAGCAGCTTGGAGCGGGGTTACAATGAGCAGTTCTTC. This gives the protein CASSLERGYNEQFF.

The chain employs TRBV28 and TRBJ1-5, with TRBD1 matching 8 bases. Trimming removed 5 bases from V and 6 bases from J; junction bases left unmatched: 12. The CDR3 spans 16 residues. Germline V gene data show CDR1 as MDHEN and CDR2 as SYDVKM. The CDR3 here is CASSPTSGGLRQPQHF. The CDR3 bases are TGTGCCAGCAGTCCAACTTCAGGGGGCTTACGTCAGCCCCAGCATTTT.